This TCR beta chain was obtained from a study of CD8+CD57+ T cells in acquired aplastic anemia. Germline CDR1 is SNHLY and CDR2 is FYNNEI. The CDR3 covers 14 residues. The J segment lost 4 bases and the V segment lost 6 bases, leaving 5 bases of the junction unmatched. Genomic DNA was employed as the template in profiling TCR beta VDJ and CDR3. Via MiXCR, TCRdb re-called the reads, giving one row per CDR3 protein. The sample carries some 210,000 distinct CDR3 sequences, over 60% recorded once. The sequencing sample was made of sorted CD4+, CD8+, or CD8+CD57+ T cells (not recorded which) from PBMCs. V and J are TRBV2 and TRBJ1-2, with TRBD1 identical over 10 bases. This clonotype was sampled from a human donor in good health. The CDR3 sequence is CASSGQGDTYGYTF. In nucleotides, the CDR3 is TGTGCCAGCAGCGGACAGGGGGATACCTATGGCTACACCTTC.